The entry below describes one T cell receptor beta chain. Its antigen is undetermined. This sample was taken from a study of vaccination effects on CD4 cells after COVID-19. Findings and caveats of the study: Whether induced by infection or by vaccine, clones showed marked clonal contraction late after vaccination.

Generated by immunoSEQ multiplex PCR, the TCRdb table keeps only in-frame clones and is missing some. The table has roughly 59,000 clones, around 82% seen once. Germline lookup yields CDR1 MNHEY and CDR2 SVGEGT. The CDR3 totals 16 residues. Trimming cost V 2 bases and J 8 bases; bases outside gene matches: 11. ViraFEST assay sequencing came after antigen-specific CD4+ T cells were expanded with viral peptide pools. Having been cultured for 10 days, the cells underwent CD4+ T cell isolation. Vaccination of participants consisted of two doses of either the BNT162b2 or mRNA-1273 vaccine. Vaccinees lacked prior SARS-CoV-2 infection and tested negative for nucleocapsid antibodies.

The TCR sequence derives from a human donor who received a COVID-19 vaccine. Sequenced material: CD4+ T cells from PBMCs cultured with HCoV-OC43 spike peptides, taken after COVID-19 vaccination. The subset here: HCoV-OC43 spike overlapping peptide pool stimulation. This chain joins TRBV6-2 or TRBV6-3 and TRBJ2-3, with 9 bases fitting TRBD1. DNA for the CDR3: TGTGCCAGCAGTTACGCCGGGACAGGGAGGAGAGGTACGCAGTATTTT. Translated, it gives CASSYAGTGRRGTQYF.